Below, 7 T cell receptor beta chains from the same sample are listed, as sequenced in a study of cytomegalovirus exposure and HLA in healthy donors. PCR was performed using 60 Vbeta and 13 Jbeta primers. Clones were read by immunoSEQ multiplex PCR, and TCRdb kept only the in-frame ones, dropping some. The repertoire holds over 50,000 clones, with around 85% as singletons. Sequencing used PBMCs. The receptors were gathered from a middle-aged man in good health and CMV-seronegative.

This chain uses TRBV6-6 with TRBJ2-7; TRBD2 might be the D (6 bases). Looked up from germline, CDR1 is MNHNY and CDR2 is SVGAGI (reference sequence). The length of the CDR3 is 14 residues. V lost 6 bases and J 2 bases, leaving 14 bases between the germline ends. CDR3 nucleotide sequence: TGTGCCAGCAGGAGCTTGACGGGGGCCTACGAGCAGTACTTC. Its protein is CASRSLTGAYEQYF.

V is TRBV7-9 and J is TRBJ2-5, with 13 bases identical to TRBD2. With V trimmed by 6 bases and J by 4 bases, 8 bases remained unmatched. The CDR3 contains 16 residues. CDR1 is SEHNR and CDR2 is FQNEAQ in the germline V gene (reference sequence). The CDR3 loop is CASRRTSGGAPETQYF. CDR3 DNA: TGTGCCAGCAGACGAACTAGCGGGGGGGCCCCAGAGACCCAGTACTTC.

The chain links TRBV28 to TRBJ2-2; 10 bases line up with TRBD1. The junction had 4 bases not matched to a gene; V was cut back by 6 bases and J by 0 bases. CDR3 length equals 16 residues. Per the germline V gene, CDR1 is MDHEN and CDR2 is SYDVKM. In nucleotides, the CDR3 is TGTGCCAGCAGCCCGGACAGGGGGGCGAACACCGGGGAGCTGTTTTTT. As protein: CASSPDRGANTGELFF.

The rearrangement links TRBV9 to TRBJ2-1; D is unresolved. Germline V gene data show CDR1 as SGDLS and CDR2 as YYNGEE. V was shortened by 3 bases and J by 0 bases, with 13 bases between the two germline ends. The CDR3 totals 16 residues. The CDR3 spells CASSAAGSSSYNEQFF. CDR3 sequence (DNA): TGTGCCAGCAGCGCCGCCGGGTCGAGCTCCTACAATGAGCAGTTCTTC.

This chain uses TRBV5-1 with TRBJ1-1; possible D gene TRBD1, 5 bases. The V gene's germline CDR1 is SGHRS and CDR2 YFSETQ. Trimming pared 7 bases from V and 1 base from J, leaving 14 bases between. This CDR3 comprises 14 residues. The chain's CDR3 is CASGGVGKNTEAFF. CDR3 bases: TGCGCCAGCGGGGGGGTGGGGAAGAACACTGAAGCTTTCTTT.

The CDR3 sequence is CASSNGLAGYEQFF. The CDR3 DNA follows: TGCGCCAGCAGCAATGGACTAGCGGGCTATGAGCAGTTCTTC. The genes are TRBV5-1 and TRBJ2-1; 11 bases are a match to TRBD2. The germline V gene encodes CDR1 SGHRS and CDR2 YFSETQ. Unmatched junction bases numbered 5, after V lost 4 bases and J lost 8 bases. The CDR3 has 14 residues.

The V and J genes are TRBV18 and TRBJ2-7, with TRBD2 matching 7 bases. The CDR3 is 17 amino acids. Germline assignment: CDR1 KGHSH and CDR2 LQKENI. Trimming took 3 bases from V and 2 from J; bases not matched to a gene: 13. CDR3 DNA sequence: TGTGCCAGCTCACCCGGTTTTATCGGGGGGACCACCTACGAGCAGTACTTC. Amino acids: CASSPGFIGGTTYEQYF.